Described below is a single TCR beta chain sequence and its context. This sample was included in a study of regulatory T cells in long-lasting Graves disease. Looking at the study overall: Newly diagnosed Graves' patients had taken antithyroid drugs under 3 months.

The time point was: newly diagnosed GD, antithyroid drugs for less than 3 months. The TCR library was made from RNA that had been extracted from PBMCs in TRIzol. Library construction for TCR beta used iRepertoire HTBI primers and Arm-PCR of CDR3 regions. MiXCR was run by TCRdb on the multiplex PCR reads, yielding one entry per CDR3 protein. The repertoire includes 300,000 to 400,000 distinct CDR3 sequences, roughly a sixth of them detected once, and about 27% sits in the top ten. There are 14 residues in the CDR3. The ends lost 4 bases at V and 8 bases at J; junction bases unmatched: 9. The germline V gene has CDR1 MNHEY and CDR2 SMNVEV (reference sequence). These data were likewise used in another study, on T cells in Graves' hyperthyroidism and ophthalmopathy. That work states: The study excluded patients with uncontrolled infection, other autoimmune disease, pregnancy or lactation.

The starting material was peripheral blood mononuclear cells (PBMCs), obtained at new diagnosis, from a patient treated with antithyroid drugs. This receptor was obtained from a man aged 35-49 years with Graves disease. The chain is built from TRBV27 and TRBJ1-2; TRBD1 agrees at 8 bases. The CDR3 DNA follows: TGTGCCAGCAGTTCCCGCTCCGACAGGGGAGGCTACACCTTC. Translated: CASSSRSDRGGYTF.